The next 13 T cell receptor beta chains were all read from a single sample in a study of shared clonotypes between healthy human individuals. Cells designated naive CD8 were CD45RO-negative and were positively selected for CCR7, with terminally differentiated effector memory CD45RA+ cells excluded. The repertoire was sequenced with immunoSEQ multiplex PCR; TCRdb's copy has only in-frame clones and lacks some. Altogether about 820,000 clones are present, approximately 92% being singletons, with the ten largest covering more than 20%. Sequenced material: naive CD8+ T cells sorted from blood. These receptors originate from a man aged 30 to 39 in good health.

V and J are TRBV6-5 and TRBJ1-1, with D perhaps TRBD1 (6 bases). The CDR3 totals 16 residues. With 4 bases removed from V and 5 bases from J, the gap between germline ends came to 20 bases. Germline V gene sequence: CDR1 MNHEY, CDR2 SVGAGI. The CDR3 loop reads CASSSPLRQEATEAFF. The CDR3 nucleotides read TGTGCCAGCAGTTCGCCCCTAAGACAGGAGGCAACTGAAGCTTTCTTT.

Remarks on this clone: Relative to the germline gene, one junction end is altered; a read error may explain this. The V gene is TRBV10-3, the J gene TRBJ2-1, with D tentatively TRBD2 (6 bases). In germline, CDR1 is ENHRY, CDR2 SYGVKD. The CDR3 sequence is 16 residues long. The CDR3 coding sequence is TGTGCCATCAGCGAGTCGGCGGGGAGGAATTACAATGAGCAGTTCTTC. This sequence encodes CAISESAGRNYNEQFF.

The J gene is TRBJ1-2, the V gene TRBV7-9; D is unclear. Germline V gene sequence: CDR1 SEHNR, CDR2 FQNEAQ (reference sequence). The CDR3 loop spans 14 amino acids. V lost 4 bases and J 1 base, leaving 10 bases between the germline ends. The CDR3 region has the DNA TGTGCCAGCAGCTCCCTTGAACTTAACTATGGCTACACCTTC. Encoded protein: CASSSLELNYGYTF.

The chain joins TRBV6-1 to TRBJ1-1, with D possibly being TRBD1 (6 bases). The CDR3 contains 11 residues. Deletions cut 6 bases from V and 11 bases from J, with 13 bases between. Germline loops: CDR1 MNHNS, CDR2 SASEGT. CDR3 residues: CASSRGAEAFF. CDR3 sequence (DNA): TGTGCCAGCAGCAGGGGCGCCGAGGCTTTCTTT.

The chain uses TRBV28 and TRBJ2-1; 13 positions match TRBD2. Germline CDR1 MDHEN, CDR2 SYDVKM. The CDR3 sequence is 15 residues long. Unmatched junction bases numbered 7, after V lost 6 bases and J lost 8 bases. The CDR3 DNA follows: TGTGCCAGCAGCCAAACTAGCGGGAGGGCGGATGAGCAGTTCTTC. Amino acid sequence: CASSQTSGRADEQFF.

With regard to this clone: The same CDR3 is also encoded by other DNA sequences in this sample. The chain combines TRBV25-1 with TRBJ2-7; perhaps TRBD2 as D (8 bases). This CDR3 contains 15 residues. Trimming shortened V by 5 bases and J by 3 bases, and 17 bases separated the two germline ends. Looked up from germline, CDR1 is MGHDK and CDR2 is SYGVNS. As DNA, the CDR3 is TGTGCCAGCAGTCGGGAGGGAACAGGGGACTACGAGCAGTACTTC. Encoded protein: CASSREGTGDYEQYF.

CDR3 coding DNA: TGTGCCAGCAGCTTAGGATCCTTGACACAGAACTATGGCTACACCTTC. Translation gives CASSLGSLTQNYGYTF. The genes are TRBV7-6 and TRBJ1-2; D call uncertain. Germline CDR1 reads SGHVS; CDR2 reads FNYEAQ. Trimming pared 1 base from V and 2 bases from J, leaving 14 bases between. The CDR3 consists of 16 residues.

The chain employs TRBV6-1 and TRBJ2-1, with TRBD2 matching over 11 bases. V shed 5 bases, J shed 8 bases, and the junction held 5 bases outside the gene matches. The CDR3 runs to 14 residues. The germline gives CDR1 MNHNS, CDR2 SASEGT. The CDR3 DNA reads as TGTGCCAGCAGTAGACTAGCGGGAAGCTATGAGCAGTTCTTC. It encodes CASSRLAGSYEQFF.

The CDR3 sequence is CASSLEGTSSNEQFF. CDR3 DNA: TGTGCCAGCAGCTTGGAGGGGACTAGCTCCAATGAGCAGTTCTTC. V is TRBV5-4 and J is TRBJ2-1, with 9 bases identical to TRBD2. V lost 0 bases, J lost 6 bases, and 4 bases stayed unmatched. Germline V CDR1 and CDR2: SGHNT, YYREEE (reference sequence). There are 15 residues in the CDR3.

The gene calls are TRBV5-1 and TRBJ2-7; TRBD1 is a possible D gene (6 bases). Trimming removed 4 bases at V and 2 bases at J, with 16 bases between. CDR3 size: 15 residues. Per germline, CDR1 SGHRS and CDR2 YFSETQ. CDR3: CASSPNNQGTYEQYF. The CDR3 DNA sequence: TGCGCCAGCAGCCCTAACAACCAGGGGACCTACGAGCAGTACTTC. The whole variable domain, filled in from reference TRBV5-1 and TRBJ2-7, reads KAGVTQTPRYLIKTRGQQVTLSCSPISGHRSVSWYQQTPGQGLQFLFEYFSETQRNKGNFPGRFSGRQFSNSRSEMNVSTLELGDSALYLCASSPNNQGTYEQYFGPGTRLTVT.

The CDR3 is CASSLQTSGRSYEQYF. The CDR3 DNA sequence: TGTGCCAGCAGCCTCCAGACTAGCGGGAGATCCTACGAGCAGTACTTC. The chain has TRBV11-2 and TRBJ2-7; 12 bases fit TRBD2. V dropped 5 bases and J dropped 1; count of bases not matched to a gene: 6. CDR3 length: 16 amino acids. Germline values: CDR1 SGHAT, CDR2 FQNNGV.

This sequence joins TRBV7-6 and TRBJ2-3; D uncertain. Germline V CDR1 and CDR2: SGHVS, FNYEAQ. The CDR3 runs 15 residues. V lost 3 bases, J lost 1 base, and 11 bases lay in between. CDR3 sequence: CASSFQEDGTDTQYF. The CDR3 coding sequence is TGTGCCAGCAGCTTCCAAGAAGATGGCACAGATACGCAGTATTTT. The full variable domain, its missing parts supplied by reference TRBV7-6 and TRBJ2-3, is GAGVSQSPRYKVTKRGQDVALRCDPISGHVSLYWYRQALGQGPEFLTYFNYEAQQDKSGLPNDRFSAERPEGSISTLTIQRTEQRDSAMYRCASSFQEDGTDTQYFGPGTRLTVL.

The CDR3 DNA reads as TGTGCCAGCAGCCAAGGCAGGACTAGCGGTAACGAGCAGTACTTC. Residues: CASSQGRTSGNEQYF. The V gene is TRBV4-2, the J gene TRBJ2-7, with 10 nucleotides matching TRBD2. Germline assignment: CDR1 LGHNA and CDR2 YNFKEQ. V was clipped by 1 base and J by 5 bases; unmatched bases: 5. The CDR3 sequence is 15 residues long.